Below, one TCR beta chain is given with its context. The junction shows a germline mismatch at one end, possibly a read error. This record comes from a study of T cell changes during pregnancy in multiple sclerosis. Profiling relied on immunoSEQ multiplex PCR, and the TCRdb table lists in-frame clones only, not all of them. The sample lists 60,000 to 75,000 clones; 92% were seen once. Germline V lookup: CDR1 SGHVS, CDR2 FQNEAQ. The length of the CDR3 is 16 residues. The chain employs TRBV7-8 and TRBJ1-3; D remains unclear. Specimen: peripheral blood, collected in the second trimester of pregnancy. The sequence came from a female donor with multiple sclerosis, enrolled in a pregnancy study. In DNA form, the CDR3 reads TGTGCCAGCAGCTTAGCCAGAACCCCGGGTCAAGGTGGTATATTTTTT. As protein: CASSLARTPGQGGIFF.